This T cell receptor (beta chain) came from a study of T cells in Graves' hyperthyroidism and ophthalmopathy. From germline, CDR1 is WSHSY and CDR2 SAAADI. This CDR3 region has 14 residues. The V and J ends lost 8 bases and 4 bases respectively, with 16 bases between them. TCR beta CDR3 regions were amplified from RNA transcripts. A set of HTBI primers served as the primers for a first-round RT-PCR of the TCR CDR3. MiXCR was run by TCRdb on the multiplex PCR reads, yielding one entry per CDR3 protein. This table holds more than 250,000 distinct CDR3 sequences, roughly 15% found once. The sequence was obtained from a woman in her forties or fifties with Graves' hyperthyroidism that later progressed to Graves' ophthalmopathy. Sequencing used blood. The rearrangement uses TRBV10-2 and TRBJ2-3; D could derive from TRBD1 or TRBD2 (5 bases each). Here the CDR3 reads CASGDRGAPDTQYF. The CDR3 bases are TGCGCCAGCGGCGACAGAGGGGCCCCAGATACGCAGTATTTT.